This T cell receptor beta chain was profiled in a study of OX40 agonist ivuxolimab in advanced cancers. Study-level background: Dose-escalation patients suffered from hepatocellular carcinoma, melanoma, renal cell or head and neck cancer. Findings and caveats of the study: The CD4+ and CD8+ T cells in the blood had expanded clonally by week 6 at 0.1 to 3.0 mg/kg.

In regard to this clone: Its antigen is unidentified.

This table comes from immunoSEQ multiplex PCR, and its TCRdb copy is limited to in-frame clones, with some not included. The table includes roughly 67,000 clones, around 93% detected once. CDR3 length equals 16 residues. The germline V gene encodes CDR1 SGHVS and CDR2 FNYEAQ. V lost 3 bases and J lost 5, with 18 bases in between. This sample comprised CD4+ or CD8+ T cells sorted from blood, obtained in a trial of the OX40 agonist ivuxolimab. The sequence derives from an adult with an advanced solid tumor such as melanoma, head and neck, liver or kidney cancer. The rearrangement links TRBV7-6 to TRBJ2-3, with D maybe TRBD1 (6 bases). The CDR3 DNA sequence: TGTGCCAGCAGCTTGTCGCTGAGGGGGATGAAAGATACGCAGTATTTT. Encoded protein: CASSLSLRGMKDTQYF.